This entry features one T cell receptor (beta chain) sequence. RNA in amounts of roughly 0.5 to 1 ug was reverse transcribed with random hexamers. TCRdb passed the immunoSEQ multiplex PCR reads through MiXCR, listing each CDR3 protein once. The sample shows about 240,000 distinct CDR3 sequences, almost 97% of them seen only once. V lost 5 bases and J lost 7, with 9 bases in between. The CDR3 totals 12 residues. Germline V gene lookup returns CDR1 SEHNR and CDR2 FQNEAQ (reference sequence). The record originates from a study of CD8 T cells in Susac syndrome. The receptor comes from a human donor with Susac syndrome. The chain recombines TRBV7-9 with TRBJ1-5; D unclear. The sample consisted of CD4+ T cells from PBMCs. Here the CDR3 DNA reads TGTGCCAGCAGCATAAACCCCCAGCCCCAGCATTTT. Residues: CASSINPQPQHF.